This entry lists 5 T cell receptor beta chains sequenced from one sample in a study of blood T cell repertoires in COVID-19. TCRdb's table, derived via immunoSEQ multiplex PCR, lists solely in-frame clones and lacks some. The table lists 250,000 or so clones, roughly 90% of them singletons, with approximately 2.4% in the top ten. Sequencing was carried out using PBMCs or T cells enriched from blood (not recorded which). The receptors here all came from a woman between 25 and 40 years old with acute COVID-19.

The V call is TRBV19, the J call TRBJ1-3; perhaps TRBD1 as D (5 bases). The CDR3 has 15 residues. Germline CDR1 and CDR2: LNHDA and SQIVND (reference sequence). The germline V and J ends were trimmed by 3 bases and 0 bases, with 9 bases remaining between them. The CDR3 coding sequence is TGTGCCAGTAGTATTCCCGACAGCTCTGGAAACACCATATATTTT. This translates into CASSIPDSSGNTIYF.

The table lists this clone with a count of one. The J gene is TRBJ1-1, the V gene TRBV30; 9 bases align to TRBD1. The J segment lost 0 bases and the V segment lost 1 base, leaving 0 bases of the junction unmatched. This CDR3 has 14 amino acids. Germline CDR1 and CDR2: GTSNPN and SVGIG (reference sequence). This CDR3 is CAWSDRGLNTEAFF. Here the CDR3 DNA reads TGTGCCTGGAGTGACAGGGGGCTGAACACTGAAGCTTTCTTT.

The gene calls are TRBV19 and TRBJ2-3; 11 nucleotides agree with TRBD2. Per the germline V gene, CDR1 is LNHDA and CDR2 is SQIVND (reference sequence). V trimming: 6 bases; J trimming: 5 bases; junction bases outside the gene matches: 13. This CDR3 spans 17 amino acids. In DNA form, the CDR3 reads TGTGCCAGTAGCAGGCGCTCGAGACTAGCGGGGAGAGATACGCAGTATTTT. This translates into CASSRRSRLAGRDTQYF.

The chain has TRBV6-2 or TRBV6-3 and TRBJ2-7, with TRBD2 as a possible D gene (6 bases). The CDR3 sequence is 15 residues long. V dropped 5 bases and J dropped 0 bases, with 14 bases sitting between them. In germline, CDR1 is MNHEY, CDR2 SVGEGT. CDR3 DNA: TGTGCCAGCAGTAACAATGGGGGGTACTCCTACGAGCAGTACTTC. Amino acid sequence: CASSNNGGYSYEQYF.

For the CDR3, the DNA is TGTGCCAGCAGTTACTCCGGAGATAGCAATCAGCCCCAGCATTTT. Amino acids: CASSYSGDSNQPQHF. This chain links TRBV6-2 or TRBV6-3 with TRBJ1-5; D gene uncertain. Deletions cut 0 bases from V and 0 bases from J, with 6 bases between. The CDR3 runs to 15 residues. CDR1 is MNHEY and CDR2 is SVGEGT in the germline V gene.